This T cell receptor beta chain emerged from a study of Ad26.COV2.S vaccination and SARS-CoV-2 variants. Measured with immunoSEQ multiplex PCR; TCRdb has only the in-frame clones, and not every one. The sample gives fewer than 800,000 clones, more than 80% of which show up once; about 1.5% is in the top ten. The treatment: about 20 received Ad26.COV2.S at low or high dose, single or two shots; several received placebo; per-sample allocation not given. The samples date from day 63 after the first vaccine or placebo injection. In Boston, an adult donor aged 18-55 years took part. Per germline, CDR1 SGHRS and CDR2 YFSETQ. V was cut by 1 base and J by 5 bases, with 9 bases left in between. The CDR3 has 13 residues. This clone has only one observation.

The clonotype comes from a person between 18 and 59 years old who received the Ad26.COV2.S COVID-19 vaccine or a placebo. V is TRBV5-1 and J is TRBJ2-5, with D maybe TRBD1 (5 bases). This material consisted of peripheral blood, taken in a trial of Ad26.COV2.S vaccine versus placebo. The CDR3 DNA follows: TGCGCCAGCAGCTTGACAGGTAGCGAGACCCAGTACTTC. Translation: CASSLTGSETQYF.